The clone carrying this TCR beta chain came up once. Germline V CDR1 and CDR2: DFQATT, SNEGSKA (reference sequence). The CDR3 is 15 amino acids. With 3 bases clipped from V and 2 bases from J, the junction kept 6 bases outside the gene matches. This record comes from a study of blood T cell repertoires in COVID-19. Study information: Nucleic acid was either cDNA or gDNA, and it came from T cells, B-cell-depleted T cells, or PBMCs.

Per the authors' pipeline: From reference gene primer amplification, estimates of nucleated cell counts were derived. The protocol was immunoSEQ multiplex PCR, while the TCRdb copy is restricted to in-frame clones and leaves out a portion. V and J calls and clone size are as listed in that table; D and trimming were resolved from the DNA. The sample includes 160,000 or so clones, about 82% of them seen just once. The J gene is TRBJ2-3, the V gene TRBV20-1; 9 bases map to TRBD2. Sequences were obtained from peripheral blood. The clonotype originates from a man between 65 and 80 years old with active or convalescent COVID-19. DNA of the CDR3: TGCAGTGCTAGTCCAGCGGGGGGCCCCACAGATACGCAGTATTTT. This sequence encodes CSASPAGGPTDTQYF.